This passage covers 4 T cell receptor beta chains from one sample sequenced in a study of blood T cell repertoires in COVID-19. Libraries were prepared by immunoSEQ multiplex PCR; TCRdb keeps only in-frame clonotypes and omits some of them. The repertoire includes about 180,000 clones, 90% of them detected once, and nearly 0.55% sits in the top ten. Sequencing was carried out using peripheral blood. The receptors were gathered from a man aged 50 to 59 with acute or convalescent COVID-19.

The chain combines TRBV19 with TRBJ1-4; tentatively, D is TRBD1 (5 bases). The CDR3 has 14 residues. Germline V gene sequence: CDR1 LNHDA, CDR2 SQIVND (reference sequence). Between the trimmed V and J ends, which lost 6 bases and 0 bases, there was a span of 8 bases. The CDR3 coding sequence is TGTGCCAGTAGGACAGATTCAACTAATGAAAAACTGTTTTTT. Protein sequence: CASRTDSTNEKLFF.

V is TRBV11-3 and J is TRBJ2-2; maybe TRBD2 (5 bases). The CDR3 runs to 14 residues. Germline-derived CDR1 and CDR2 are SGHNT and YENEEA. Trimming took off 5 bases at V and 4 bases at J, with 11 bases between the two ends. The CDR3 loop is CASSLKRGTGELFF. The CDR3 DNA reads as TGTGCCAGCAGCCTTAAACGGGGCACCGGGGAGCTGTTTTTT.

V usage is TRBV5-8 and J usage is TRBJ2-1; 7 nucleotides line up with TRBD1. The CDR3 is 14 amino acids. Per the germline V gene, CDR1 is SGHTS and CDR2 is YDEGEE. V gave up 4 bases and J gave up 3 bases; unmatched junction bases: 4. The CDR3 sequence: CASSSPGGYNEQFF. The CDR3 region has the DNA TGTGCCAGCAGCAGTCCAGGGGGCTACAATGAGCAGTTCTTC.

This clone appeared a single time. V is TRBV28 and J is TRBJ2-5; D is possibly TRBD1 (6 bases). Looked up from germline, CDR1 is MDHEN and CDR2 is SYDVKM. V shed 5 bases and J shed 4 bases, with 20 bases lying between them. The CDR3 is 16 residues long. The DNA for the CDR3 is TGTGCCAGCAGTCCGGACAGTCTTCGTCTAGGAGAGACCCAGTACTTC. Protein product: CASSPDSLRLGETQYF.